This note documents a single T cell receptor beta chain sequence. V lost 4 bases, J lost 4 bases, and 14 bases lay in between. The germline V gene has CDR1 SGHRS and CDR2 YFSETQ. The length of the CDR3 is 14 residues. The entry originates in a study of Ad26.COV2.S vaccination and SARS-CoV-2 variants. For the study at large: The vaccine Ad26.COV2.S was put into the muscle once, or twice with 56 days between.

The treatment is: over 15 received Ad26.COV2.S at low or high dose, single or two shots; 5 received placebo; per-sample allocation not given. The samples date from day 63 after the first vaccine or placebo injection. Vaccine was an Ad26 vector expressing Wuhan-strain SARS-CoV-2 spike. Clones were sequenced by immunoSEQ multiplex PCR, and TCRdb holds only the in-frame ones, with some missing. Of about 680,000 clones listed, 89% were seen once; the top ten hold about 1.5%. Sequencing was performed on peripheral blood, taken in a trial of Ad26.COV2.S vaccine versus placebo. The genes are TRBV5-1 and TRBJ2-5, with D perhaps TRBD1 or TRBD2 (7 bases each). This receptor was identified in a person aged 18-65 years who received the Ad26.COV2.S COVID-19 vaccine or a placebo. The CDR3, as DNA: TGCGCCAGCAGCATCACAGGGGAGGGAGAGACCCAGTACTTC. This translates into CASSITGEGETQYF.